This T cell receptor (beta chain) was profiled in a study of CD8+ T cells in alopecia areata. Notes on the study in general: Relative to mice, TCR sharing across patients was less clear, a difference possibly HLA-related.

Treatment given: oral pan-JAK inhibitor, 5-10 mg twice daily. RNA, once extracted, was reverse transcribed into cDNA for use as the sequencing template. Sequenced by immunoSEQ multiplex PCR; TCRdb stores in-frame clones only, minus some. The table lists 90,000 to 100,000 clones, about 64% of them singletons. As regards this clone: Its specificity is unknown.

The V gene's germline CDR1 is MGHRA and CDR2 YSYEKL. The J segment lost 6 bases and the V segment lost 4 bases, leaving 6 bases of the junction unmatched. The CDR3 loop spans 15 amino acids. Specimen: CD8+ T cells sorted from blood, collected at week 4, from a patient treated with tofacitinib. The chain couples TRBV4-1 to TRBJ2-1, with TRBD2 identical over 10 bases. This TCR came from a human donor with alopecia areata. The CDR3 reads CASSPLAGDFNEQFF. CDR3 nucleotide sequence: TGCGCCAGCAGCCCCCTAGCGGGAGACTTCAATGAGCAGTTCTTC.